This T cell receptor (beta chain) comes out of a study of shared clonotypes between healthy human individuals (dated by TCRdb to about 2020). About the full investigation: The cohort comprised a couple of women and a few men aged 18 to 49 years. The study deeply sequenced blood TCR repertoires of about 5 healthy adults to estimate repertoire size and the extent of clonotype sharing between individuals. Different laboratories and diverse techniques were used to prepare libraries and sequence TCR repertoires, to increase sequencing depth and limit assay-specific biases. Per donor, leukapheresis produced somewhere between about 0.85 and 9.5 billion PBMCs.

The full study reports these points: The genetic and exposure-history diversity represented was limited by the small number of donors. Sampling was restricted to blood, and TCR repertoires in tissue are likely to differ from TCR repertoires in blood. Pairwise subsampling led to the expectation that sequencing depth would affect the degree of clonotype sharing among donors.

The CDR3 starts with the cysteine, ends with the phenylalanine, and has 13 residues. The entry retains the CDR3 DNA only, 39 bases that are in frame from base 1. Deletion took 2 bases off V and 7 bases off J, with a span of 10 bases between the germline ends. From the germline V gene, CDR1 is SGHTA and CDR2 is FQGTGA. As regards this clone: The specificity of this receptor is unknown. The record has no base qualities; no much larger clone is one base away.

The donors were healthy, HIV-negative adults with no recently reported acute infections or vaccinations. Only Caucasian adults living in Nashville, Tennessee, USA were represented among the donors. For unsorted samples, 90 million to 95 million PBMCs were counted, and genomic DNA was extracted using the QIAamp DNA Blood Mini kit. Blood was obtained by leukapheresis, after which PBMCs were separated by Ficoll-Histopaque density gradient centrifugation and cryopreserved in liquid nitrogen vapor phase. Using the deep immunoSEQ assay, TCR CDR3 regions were amplified from genomic DNA by multiplex PCR. Extracted genomic DNA from each cell subset was distributed evenly across all wells of several immunoSEQ 96-well plates, and each plate was treated as a replicate. Each replicate PCR for unsorted PBMC received 250 to 300 ng genomic DNA, equal to about 30,000 T cell genomes. Genomic DNA from unsorted PBMC was sequenced over ten immunoSEQ deep assay plates. Purified libraries were quantified with a Qubit 3.0 fluorometer, sized on a Bioanalyzer 2100, and re-quantified with the KAPA Library Quantification kit. Every immunoSEQ 96-well plate was sequenced on a dedicated single-read 150-cycle Illumina NextSeq 550 flow cell. The original pipeline was this. The immunoSEQ output contained only junctional sequences without quality scores, so filtering could not match that applied to full-length reads. Sequences were annotated with PyIR, a Python wrapper for IgBLAST v1.9, and V/J genes and CDR3 were assigned using IMGT germline references. Reads were removed for weak V/J assignments (E-value above 1e-6), missing CDR3, stop codons, out-of-frame junctions, or ambiguous translated residues. V3J clonotypes were defined by identical inferred V gene, J gene, and CDR3 amino acid sequence. To compute the percentage overlap between repertoires, the number of shared unique clonotypes was divided by the size of the smaller repertoire. RTK rarefaction, the Chao1 estimator, and Recon v2.1 estimates of unobserved clonotypes were used to assess repertoire richness. In TCRdb, the immuneACCESS table is reduced to in-frame sequences with V and J assigned. These tables do not hold every clone; where another copy was compared, an unresolved V gene accounts for under half, and the others remain unexplained. V, J and clone size were drawn from that table, and D and trimming were deduced from the DNA. The sample records over 400,000 clones, 81% of which are singletons. The top ten constitute about an eighth of the sample.

The TCR originated in a woman aged 40 to 50 in good health. Some clones in this sample may be carry-over from other donors' samples. The sequenced sample consisted of PBMCs. The chain joins TRBV7-3 to TRBJ2-3; the D gene is not confidently resolved. The CDR3 amino acid sequence is: CASSLSHEYTQYF. The nucleotides are TGTGCCAGCAGCTTATCGCACGAATATACGCAGTATTTT.